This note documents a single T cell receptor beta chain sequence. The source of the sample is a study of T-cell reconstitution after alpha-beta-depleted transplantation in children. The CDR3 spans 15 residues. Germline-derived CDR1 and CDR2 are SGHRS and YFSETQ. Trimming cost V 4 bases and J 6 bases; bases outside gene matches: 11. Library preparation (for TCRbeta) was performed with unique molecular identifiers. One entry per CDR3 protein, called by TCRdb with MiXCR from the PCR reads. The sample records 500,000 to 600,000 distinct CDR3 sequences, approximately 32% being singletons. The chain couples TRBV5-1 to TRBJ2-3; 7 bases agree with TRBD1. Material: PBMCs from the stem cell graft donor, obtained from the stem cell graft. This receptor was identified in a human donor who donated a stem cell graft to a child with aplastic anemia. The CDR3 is CASSPRTGVMDTQYF. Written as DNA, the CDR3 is TGCGCCAGCAGCCCCCGGACAGGAGTAATGGATACGCAGTATTTT.